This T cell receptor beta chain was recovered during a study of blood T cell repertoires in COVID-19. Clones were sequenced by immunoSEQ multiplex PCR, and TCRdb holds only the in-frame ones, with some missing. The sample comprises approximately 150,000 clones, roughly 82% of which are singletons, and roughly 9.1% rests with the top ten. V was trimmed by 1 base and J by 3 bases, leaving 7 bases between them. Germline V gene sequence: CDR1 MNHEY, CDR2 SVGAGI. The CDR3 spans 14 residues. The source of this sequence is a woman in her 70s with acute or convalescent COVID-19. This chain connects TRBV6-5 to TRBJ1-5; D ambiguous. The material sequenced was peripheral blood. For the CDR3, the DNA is TGTGCCAGCAGTTACTTGGGCAACAATCAGCCCCAGCATTTT. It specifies CASSYLGNNQPQHF.